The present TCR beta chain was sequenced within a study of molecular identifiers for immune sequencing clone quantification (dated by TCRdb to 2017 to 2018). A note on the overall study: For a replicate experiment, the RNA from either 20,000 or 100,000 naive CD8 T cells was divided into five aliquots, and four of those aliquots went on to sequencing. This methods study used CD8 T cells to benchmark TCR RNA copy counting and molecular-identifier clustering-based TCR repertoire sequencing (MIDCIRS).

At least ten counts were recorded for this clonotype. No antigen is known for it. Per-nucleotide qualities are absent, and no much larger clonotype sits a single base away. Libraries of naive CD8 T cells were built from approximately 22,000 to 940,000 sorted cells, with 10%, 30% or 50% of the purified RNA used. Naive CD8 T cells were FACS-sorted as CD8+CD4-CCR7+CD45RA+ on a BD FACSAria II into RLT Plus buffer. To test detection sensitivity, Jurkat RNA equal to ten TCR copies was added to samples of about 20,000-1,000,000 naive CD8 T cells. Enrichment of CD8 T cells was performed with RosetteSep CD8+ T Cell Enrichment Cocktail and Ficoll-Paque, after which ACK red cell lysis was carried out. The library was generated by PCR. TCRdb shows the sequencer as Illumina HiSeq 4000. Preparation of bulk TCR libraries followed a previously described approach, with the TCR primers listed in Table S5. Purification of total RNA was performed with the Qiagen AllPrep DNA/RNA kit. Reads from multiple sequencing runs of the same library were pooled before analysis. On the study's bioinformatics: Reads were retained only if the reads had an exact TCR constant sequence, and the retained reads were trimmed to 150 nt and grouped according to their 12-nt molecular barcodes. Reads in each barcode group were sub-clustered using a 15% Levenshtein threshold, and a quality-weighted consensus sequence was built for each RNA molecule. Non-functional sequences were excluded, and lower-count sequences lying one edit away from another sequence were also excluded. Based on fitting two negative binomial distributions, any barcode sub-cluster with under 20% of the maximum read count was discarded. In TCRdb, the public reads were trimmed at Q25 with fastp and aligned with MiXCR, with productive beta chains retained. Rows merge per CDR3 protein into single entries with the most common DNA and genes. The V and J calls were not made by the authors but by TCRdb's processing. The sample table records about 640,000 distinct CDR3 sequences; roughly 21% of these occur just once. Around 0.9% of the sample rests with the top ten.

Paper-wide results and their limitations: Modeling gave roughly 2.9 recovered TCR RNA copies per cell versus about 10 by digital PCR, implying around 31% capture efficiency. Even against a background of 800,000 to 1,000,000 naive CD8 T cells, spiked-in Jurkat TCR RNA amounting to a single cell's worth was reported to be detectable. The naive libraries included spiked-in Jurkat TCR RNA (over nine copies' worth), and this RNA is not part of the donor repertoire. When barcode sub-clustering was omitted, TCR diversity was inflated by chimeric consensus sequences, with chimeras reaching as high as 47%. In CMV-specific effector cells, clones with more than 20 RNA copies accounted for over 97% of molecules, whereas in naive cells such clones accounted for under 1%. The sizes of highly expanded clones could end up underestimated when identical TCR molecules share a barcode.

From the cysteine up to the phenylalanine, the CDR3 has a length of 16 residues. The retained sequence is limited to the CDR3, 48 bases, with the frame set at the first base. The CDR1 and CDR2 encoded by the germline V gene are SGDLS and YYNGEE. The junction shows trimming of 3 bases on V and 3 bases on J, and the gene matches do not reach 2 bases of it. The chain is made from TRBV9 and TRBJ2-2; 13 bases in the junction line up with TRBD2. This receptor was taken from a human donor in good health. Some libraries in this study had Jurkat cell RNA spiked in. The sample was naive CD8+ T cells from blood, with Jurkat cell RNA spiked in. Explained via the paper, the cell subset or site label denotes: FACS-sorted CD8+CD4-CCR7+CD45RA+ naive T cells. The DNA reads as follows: TGTGCCAGCAGCGCTGGACTAGCGGGAGACACCGGGGAGCTGTTTTTT. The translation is CASSAGLAGDTGELFF.